This T cell receptor beta chain emerged from a study of cytomegalovirus exposure and HLA in healthy donors. On this clone itself: Its specificity is unknown.

Findings and caveats of the study: As a later analysis showed, a missense DCLRE1C variant was linked to trimming of TCR beta V- and J-genes. Most subjects' HLA-A and HLA-B alleles were reportedly predicted from TCR beta sequences.

PCR involved 60 Vbeta and 13 Jbeta primers. Sequenced by immunoSEQ multiplex PCR; TCRdb stores in-frame clones only, minus some. This sample yields about 160,000 clones, of which just over 75% are seen a single time; more than 0.8% belongs to the top ten. This TCR was recovered from a woman aged 40 to 50 in good health and CMV-seronegative. Sequencing was carried out using PBMCs.

The CDR3 sequence is CASSSTGMGNQPQHF. In nucleotides, the CDR3 is TGTGCCAGCAGCTCAACAGGGATGGGCAATCAGCCCCAGCATTTT. V gene TRBV5-8 combines with J gene TRBJ1-5; weak D call: TRBD1 (6 bases). V was clipped by 3 bases and J by 2 bases, with 12 bases between them. Germline-derived CDR1 and CDR2 are SGHTS and YDEGEE. The CDR3 has 15 residues.